The clone carrying this T cell receptor (beta chain) appeared a few times. Antigen: not known. TRB was amplified from around 250-460 ng of blood genomic DNA. The data were obtained in a study of T and B cells in COVID-19 patients. Study details: Peripheral blood came from COVID-19 patients with active infection or after recovery. Active-infection patients were older, median roughly 67 years, than recovered patients, median approximately 36 years. Points from the study as a whole: Clonality of TRB repertoires was high in active COVID-19; recovery brought above-healthy diversity and richness.

CDR1 is MNHNY and CDR2 is SVGAGI in the germline V gene (reference sequence). Trimming pared 4 bases from V and 8 bases from J, leaving 9 bases between. The CDR3 length is 12 residues. Multiplex PCR with BIOMED2 TRB-A/B primer pools amplified TRB rearrangements. TCRdb independently ran MiXCR on the multiplex PCR reads; one entry per CDR3 protein. The table has about 15,000 distinct CDR3 sequences, around 28% seen once. Sequenced input: blood. The rearrangement uses TRBV6-6 and TRBJ1-5, with D perhaps TRBD1 (5 bases). This clonotype originated in a human donor who had recovered from COVID-19. CDR3 nucleotide sequence: TGTGCCAGCAGTTTCCCCAGGGAGCCCCAGCATTTT. It is translated as CASSFPREPQHF.